Given below is one T cell receptor beta chain in context. Its specific antigen is unknown. No base qualities exist here, and no much larger clone lies one base off it. Interpreted using the paper, the treatment or condition label stands for: in vitro stimulation with specific CMV peptide epitopes to enrich CMV-specific T cells. The entry originates in a study of T cell repertoires in cytomegalovirus infection (dated by TCRdb to between 2017 and 2020). In the study overall: Peptide stimulations targeted recently identified HLA-C-restricted CMV epitopes, whose presentation resists viral immunomodulation, together with well-studied HLA-B-restricted epitopes. Because public TCR beta signatures pointed to carriage of CMV infection together with the matching HLA type, the HLA type of each donor mattered for the analysis.

Data came from an Illumina HiSeq 1500. The public reads were reanalyzed by TCRdb: fastp trimming at Q25, MiXCR alignment, in-frame beta chains only. Every distinct CDR3 protein forms one entry, paired with its most common genes and DNA. This sample holds about 900,000 distinct CDR3 sequences; approximately 31% were observed only once. The ten largest clones represent roughly 13% of the sample. The germline V gene (reference sequence) sets CDR1 to WNHNN and CDR2 to SYGVQD. The CDR3 starts with the cysteine, ends with the phenylalanine, and has 14 residues. The entry retains the CDR3 DNA only, 42 bases that are in frame from base 1. Trimming at the junction amounts to 2 bases on V and 0 bases on J, and the germline ends lie 7 bases apart. General study outcomes and caveats: In both this cohort and an independent roughly 350-donor cohort, the cumulative frequency of public TCR beta family members distinguished carriers of CMV infection plus the relevant HLA type. The ex vivo response was dominated by HLA-C-restricted CMV-specific TCR beta clonotypes, and the single most frequent clonotype in two of eight donors was supplied by these HLA-C-restricted clonotypes.

The TCR sequence derives from a human donor in good health (CMV status not recorded). Some clones in this sample may be carry-over from other donors' samples. This sample comprised cultured CD8+ T cells from PBMCs, obtained from culture after CMV antigen stimulation. The chain was built from TRBV10-1 and TRBJ1-1; the best D guess is TRBD1, with 5 bases matching. Read as DNA, the sequence is TGCGCCAGCAGTGAGAAGGGGATGAACACTGAAGCTTTCTTT. Its amino acids are CASSEKGMNTEAFF.